The 24 T cell receptor beta chains presented below share a single source sample, sequenced in a study of blood T cells in healthy people across ages. Combining a sample-barcoded 5' primer with a J-beta primer mix, a second PCR ran for roughly 7 to 12 cycles. TCRdb analysed the 5' RACE reads with MiXCR anew, one entry per CDR3 protein. Of about 1.8 million distinct CDR3 sequences listed, 49% were seen once; the top ten hold over 2%. The sample comprised blood. The source is a woman aged 35 to 49 in good health.

The chain joins TRBV15 to TRBJ2-1; D is ambiguous. The germline CDR1 and CDR2 sequences are LNHNV and YYDKDF (reference sequence). The ends were cut back, 0 bases at V and 6 bases at J, with 6 bases in the middle. The CDR3 sequence is 13 residues long. The CDR3 bases are TGTGCCACCAGCAGAGATTTGGCCAATGAGCAGTTCTTC. Its translation is CATSRDLANEQFF.

The chain uses TRBV27 and TRBJ1-2; 9 bases map to TRBD1. CDR1 and CDR2 from the germline V gene are MNHEY and SMNVEV (reference sequence). This CDR3 contains 13 residues. V lost 4 bases, J lost 10 bases, and 7 bases stayed unmatched. The CDR3 sequence: CASSSRTGEAYTF. Here the CDR3 DNA reads TGTGCCAGCAGTTCTAGGACAGGGGAAGCCTACACCTTC.

V is TRBV3-1 and J is TRBJ2-7, with 8 bases that match TRBD2. The CDR3 spans 16 residues. V trimming: 2 bases; J trimming: 2 bases; junction bases outside the gene matches: 8. Germline CDR1 is LGHDT and CDR2 is YNNKEL (reference sequence). The CDR3 coding sequence is TGTGCCAGCAGCCAAAGACTAGCGATGGTCCCCTACGAGCAGTACTTC. Its translation: CASSQRLAMVPYEQYF.

The gene calls are TRBV6-2 or TRBV6-3 and TRBJ1-1; D unclear. The CDR3 spans 13 residues. Germline values: CDR1 MNHEY, CDR2 SVGEGT. V was cut by 11 bases and J by 5 bases, with 18 bases left in between. CDR3 amino acids: CAGAYGVDTEAFF. CDR3 nucleotides: TGTGCCGGCGCATACGGGGTAGATACTGAAGCTTTCTTT.

The chain links TRBV29-1 to TRBJ2-1; either TRBD1 or TRBD2 may supply D (8 bases each). CDR3 size: 19 residues. Germline V gene data show CDR1 as SQVTM and CDR2 as ANQGSEA. Trimming took off 6 bases at V and 6 bases at J, with 33 bases between the two ends. Here the CDR3 reads CSVGGATGALAVISNEQFF. The CDR3 region has the DNA TGCAGCGTCGGGGGGGCGACAGGGGCGTTAGCGGTTATCTCCAATGAGCAGTTCTTC.

The genes are TRBV11-2 and TRBJ2-7; D remains ambiguous. The DNA end favors TRBJ2-5, so the J call may be wrong. This CDR3 comprises 14 residues. CDR1 is SGHAT and CDR2 is FQNNGV in the germline V gene. The CDR3 DNA reads TGTGCCAGCAGCTTAGCGTCGGCTGGAATGACCCAGTACTTC. Residues: CASSLASAGMTQYF.

V gene TRBV20-1 combines with J gene TRBJ2-3; D may be TRBD1 (5 bases). The CDR3 contains 14 residues. Per germline, CDR1 DFQATT and CDR2 SNEGSKA (reference sequence). V shed 5 bases and J shed 5 bases, with 17 bases lying between them. CDR3 sequence reads: CSALNARVGDTQYF. The CDR3 region has the DNA TGCAGTGCTCTTAATGCCAGGGTCGGAGATACGCAGTATTTT.

This clonotype turned up a few times. The chain couples TRBV6-5 to TRBJ2-1; 9 bases match TRBD2. Germline CDR1 reads MNHEY; CDR2 reads SVGAGI. This CDR3 is built from 16 residues. V lost 4 bases, J lost 5 bases, and 9 bases stayed unmatched. The DNA of the CDR3 is TGTGCCAGCAGTTTCCCAGCGGGGGGAAAAAACAATGAGCAGTTCTTC. Translation: CASSFPAGGKNNEQFF.

The genes are TRBV4-3 and TRBJ2-2; 8 nucleotides line up with TRBD1. The CDR3 spans 17 residues. Germline CDR1 LGHNA, CDR2 YSLEER. V shed 1 base, J shed 7 bases, and the junction held 11 bases outside the gene matches. The CDR3 is CASSQVLQDRAIGELFF. CDR3 bases: TGCGCCAGCAGCCAAGTTCTCCAGGACAGGGCGATCGGGGAGCTGTTTTTT.

The chain is built from TRBV5-1 and TRBJ1-6; the D is unclear. The CDR3 contains 15 residues. V lost 0 bases and J lost 7, with 11 bases in between. Germline V gene lookup returns CDR1 SGHRS and CDR2 YFSETQ. The CDR3 region is CASSLEQAGNSPLHF. Written as DNA, the CDR3 is TGCGCCAGCAGCTTGGAGCAGGCTGGGAATTCACCCCTCCACTTT.

This clonotype occurred a few times. This rearrangement joins TRBV7-2 to TRBJ2-7, with D tentatively TRBD2 (6 bases). V lost 0 bases and J lost 7, with 19 bases in between. This CDR3 has 16 amino acids. Per germline, CDR1 SGHTA and CDR2 FQGNSA. The CDR3 region is CASSLASSGNYNEQYF. CDR3 in DNA: TGTGCCAGCAGCTTAGCGAGTAGCGGAAATTACAATGAGCAGTACTTC. The variable domain in full, completed from reference TRBV7-2 and TRBJ2-7, reads GAGVSQSPSNKVTEKGKDVELRCDPISGHTALYWYRQSLGQGLEFLIYFQGNSAPDKSGLPSDRFSAERTGGSVSTLTIQRTQQEDSAVYLCASSLASSGNYNEQYFGPGTRLTVT.

This chain uses TRBV27 with TRBJ2-3; D assignment may be TRBD1 or TRBD2 (6 bases each). The CDR3 contains 16 residues. The germline V gene encodes CDR1 MNHEY and CDR2 SMNVEV (reference sequence). V lost 6 bases and J 6 bases, leaving 22 bases between the germline ends. The CDR3 nucleotides are TGTGCCAGCAGCCTCCTGCCGGGGGCGGCAATCGATACGCAGTATTTT. Its translation: CASSLLPGAAIDTQYF.

The rearrangement joins TRBV15 to TRBJ2-5; D is unresolved. Trimming removed 5 bases at V and 5 bases at J, with 12 bases between. The germline V gene has CDR1 LNHNV and CDR2 YYDKDF (reference sequence). The CDR3 runs 13 residues. The chain's CDR3 is CATSPGSRETQYF. The CDR3 nucleotides are TGTGCCACCAGCCCTGGGTCGCGGGAGACCCAGTACTTC.

This clonotype was seen at least ten times. The chain employs TRBV29-1 and TRBJ2-7; D perhaps matches TRBD1 (5 bases). The CDR3 totals 14 residues. V shed 4 bases and J shed 4 bases, with 17 bases lying between them. Germline CDR1 reads SQVTM; CDR2 reads ANQGSEA. The CDR3 spells CSVGRGRVYYEQYF. CDR3 DNA sequence: TGCAGCGTTGGAAGGGGCAGGGTGTATTACGAGCAGTACTTC.

This rearrangement joins TRBV27 to TRBJ2-5, with 9 bases identical to TRBD2. CDR3 size: 15 residues. Losses at the gene ends were 6 bases for V and 0 bases for J; bases not matched to a gene: 5. Germline CDR1 and CDR2: MNHEY and SMNVEV (reference sequence). The CDR3, as DNA: TGTGCCAGCAGCCTAAGCGGGGGGTACCAAGAGACCCAGTACTTC. Protein sequence: CASSLSGGYQETQYF.

V is TRBV11-2 and J is TRBJ2-1, with 7 positions matching TRBD1. The CDR3 totals 16 residues. Trimming at V came to 6 bases and at J to 1 base, leaving 9 bases not matched to a gene. Germline V gene data show CDR1 as SGHAT and CDR2 as FQNNGV. DNA of the CDR3: TGTGCCAGCAGTTTCCCAGGGGACAGTTCCTACAATGAGCAGTTCTTC. As protein: CASSFPGDSSYNEQFF.

This chain uses TRBV5-1 with TRBJ1-1, with a possible D match to TRBD1 (5 bases). This CDR3 has 14 amino acids. Deletions cut 4 bases from V and 1 base from J, with 11 bases between. CDR1 is SGHRS, CDR2 YFSETQ, per germline. CDR3 region: CASSPRDGNTEAFF. The CDR3 DNA is TGCGCCAGCAGCCCAAGGGACGGGAACACTGAAGCTTTCTTT. Variable domain in full (rest from reference TRBV5-1 and TRBJ1-1): KAGVTQTPRYLIKTRGQQVTLSCSPISGHRSVSWYQQTPGQGLQFLFEYFSETQRNKGNFPGRFSGRQFSNSRSEMNVSTLELGDSALYLCASSPRDGNTEAFFGQGTRLTVV.

The genes are TRBV10-3 and TRBJ2-5; the match to TRBD1 covers 8 bases. CDR1 ENHRY and CDR2 SYGVKD come from the germline V gene. Trimming cost V 3 bases and J 4 bases; bases outside gene matches: 10. The CDR3 is 16 amino acids. In DNA, the CDR3 is TGTGCCATCAGTGATGTTGGCAGGGGGCGTGCAGAGACCCAGTACTTC. Amino acids: CAISDVGRGRAETQYF.

There are a few counts of this clonotype. J is TRBJ2-3 and V is TRBV20-1, with D possibly being TRBD2 (6 bases). This CDR3 comprises 14 residues. Germline CDR1 and CDR2: DFQATT and SNEGSKA (reference sequence). V lost 5 bases, J lost 6 bases, and 18 bases lay in between. CDR3 protein: CSALERGLLDTQYF. CDR3 in DNA: TGCAGTGCTCTCGAGAGGGGACTGCTTGATACGCAGTATTTT.

This clonotype was counted only a few times. The rearrangement uses TRBV7-9 and TRBJ1-6, with D possibly matching TRBD1 (5 bases). The V and J ends lost 1 base and 8 bases respectively, with 12 bases between them. In germline, CDR1 is SEHNR, CDR2 FQNEAQ (reference sequence). The CDR3 runs 15 residues. CDR3 amino acids: CASSLVAGGDSPLHF. The CDR3 region has the DNA TGTGCCAGCAGCTTAGTAGCTGGGGGGGATTCACCCCTCCACTTT.

The chain has TRBV20-1 and TRBJ2-3; D uncertain. The length of the CDR3 is 11 residues. The V end lost 5 bases, the J end lost 5 bases, and 8 bases lay between the germline ends. Germline-derived CDR1 and CDR2 are DFQATT and SNEGSKA (reference sequence). The CDR3 here is CSALKIDTQYF. CDR3 DNA: TGCAGTGCTCTTAAGATAGATACGCAGTATTTT.

This clonotype came up a few times. The chain combines TRBV3-1 with TRBJ1-2, with 7 bases aligning to TRBD1. The CDR3 is 17 amino acids. CDR1 LGHDT and CDR2 YNNKEL come from the germline V gene (reference sequence). Trimming at V came to 1 base and at J to 0 bases, leaving 8 bases not matched to a gene. CDR3 in amino acids: CASSQAGTVRSNYGYTF. Written as DNA, the CDR3 is TGTGCCAGCAGCCAAGCCGGGACAGTACGATCTAACTATGGCTACACCTTC.

The rearrangement links TRBV7-2 to TRBJ2-5, with D unresolved. The CDR3 extends over 14 amino acids. Trimming cost V 7 bases and J 2 bases, with 14 bases left between them. Per the germline V gene, CDR1 is SGHTA and CDR2 is FQGNSA. The CDR3: CASKAGPGQETQYF. CDR3 nucleotide sequence: TGTGCCAGCAAAGCAGGTCCAGGACAAGAGACCCAGTACTTC.

The V gene is TRBV28, the J gene TRBJ2-1, with TRBD1 matching 9 bases. CDR1 and CDR2 (germline): MDHEN, SYDVKM. Unmatched junction bases numbered 7, after V lost 8 bases and J lost 5 bases. This CDR3 contains 14 residues. CDR3 nucleotides: TGTGCCAGCGGGGACAGGGTTAGGCACAATGAGCAGTTCTTC. It is translated as CASGDRVRHNEQFF.